These T cell receptor beta chains were read from a single sample in a study of OX40 agonist ivuxolimab in advanced cancers. The repertoire was sequenced with immunoSEQ multiplex PCR; TCRdb's copy has only in-frame clones and lacks some. Here the sample spans over 50,000 clones, 75% to 90% being singletons. Sample: CD4+ or CD8+ T cells sorted from blood, taken in a trial of the OX40 agonist ivuxolimab. The receptors come from an adult with an advanced solid tumor such as melanoma, head and neck, liver or kidney cancer. CDR3s include the opening cysteine and the closing phenylalanine or tryptophan. A D gene is named only where the DNA matches it firmly. Size tells how often a clone was seen (once, few, many) or the class of an expanded clone, and some rows leave it out.

TRBJ1-5	TRBV9	-	-	TGTGCCAGCGGACCGGGGAATCAGCCCCAGCATTTT	CASGPGNQPQHF
TRBJ2-7	TRBV7-6	-	-	TGTGCCAGCAGCTTAGCTCCGACAGGCGGCGAGCAGTACTTC	CASSLAPTGGEQYF
TRBJ1-6	TRBV19	-	-	TGTGCCAGTAGTTTCCTCTCTGGGGGATCACCCCTCCACTTT	CASSFLSGGSPLHF
TRBJ2-2	TRBV27	-	-	TGTGCCAGCAGTTTAAGGGTTACCGGGGAGCTGTTTTTT	CASSLRVTGELFF
TRBJ2-2	TRBV4-3	TRBD1	-	TGCGCCAGCAGCCAAGAGCGGACAGGCACAACGAACACCGGGGAGCTGTTTTTT	CASSQERTGTTNTGELFF
TRBJ1-2	TRBV5-6	-	once	TGTGCCAGCAGCTTGGCCGGTACAGCGCGGGGCTACACCTTC	CASSLAGTARGYTF
TRBJ2-3	TRBV6-5	-	once	TGTGCCAGCAGTTACCCGCCCGGTAGCAGCACAGATACGCAGTATTTT	CASSYPPGSSTDTQYF
TRBJ2-7	TRBV18	TRBD2	-	TGTGCCAGCTCACCCTCCCGGGGGGAATCCTACGAGCAGTACTTC	CASSPSRGESYEQYF
TRBJ1-1	TRBV19	-	-	TGTGCCAGTAGGATCTCAGGAGGGGCCACTGAAGCTTTCTTT	CASRISGGATEAFF
TRBJ1-3	TRBV11-2	-	-	TGTGCCAGCAGCTTACCCCTCGGGGCAAACACCATATATTTT	CASSLPLGANTIYF
TRBJ2-2	TRBV19	-	-	TGTGCCAGTAGTATAGCTAACAGGGGAGGGAGCGCCGGGGAGCTGTTTTTT	CASSIANRGGSAGELFF
TRBJ1-1	TRBV7-6	-	-	TGTGCCAGCAGCTCCCCCCGAGAACTCTTGAACACTGAAGCTTTCTTT	CASSSPRELLNTEAFF
TRBJ2-2	TRBV19	-	few	TGTGCCGCTCAGGCGGGGTGGAACACCGGGGAGCTGTTTTTT	CAAQAGWNTGELFF
TRBJ2-4	TRBV10-3	-	once	TGTGCCATCAGTGAGTCCCTGGGGGAGGACATTCAGTACTTC	CAISESLGEDIQYF
TRBJ2-7	TRBV11-2	-	-	TGTGCCAGCAGCTTAGCTCCATACGAGCAGTACTTC	CASSLAPYEQYF
TRBJ1-1	TRBV9	TRBD1	once	TGTGCCAGCAGCCCCTCCCGGGCAGGGGGCGCGTACACTGAAGCTTTCTTT	CASSPSRAGGAYTEAFF
TRBJ2-5	TRBV6-6	-	-	TGTGCCAGCCGAGACTGGGGGTACCAAGAGACCCAGTACTTC	CASRDWGYQETQYF
TRBJ1-3	TRBV5-5	-	-	TGTGCCAGCAGCCCGAGCCCCAGGGGCGCTGGAAACACCATATATTTT	CASSPSPRGAGNTIYF
TRBJ2-5	TRBV27	-	-	TGTGCCAGCAGATCGGGTGGTTATACCCAGTACTTC	CASRSGGYTQYF
TRBJ1-2	TRBV11-2	-	-	TGTGCCAGCAGCTTAGTCGCGCCAGGGGCCAACTATGGCTACACCTTC	CASSLVAPGANYGYTF
TRBJ2-1	TRBV6-5	TRBD1	-	TGTGCCAGCAACCCCCTAGGACAGGGGGCCGATGAGCAGTTCTTC	CASNPLGQGADEQFF
TRBJ2-3	TRBV11-2	-	-	TGTGCCAGCAGCTTGAGGAGGGGGCTGGAGGATACGCAGTATTTT	CASSLRRGLEDTQYF
TRBJ2-5	TRBV4-1	-	-	TGCGCCAGCAGCCCCGAAATCTTTGCAGAGACCCAGTACTTC	CASSPEIFAETQYF
TRBJ2-7	TRBV11-2	-	-	TGTGCCAGCAGCTTCCCAGGAATCGAGCAGTACTTC	CASSFPGIEQYF
TRBJ2-2	TRBV28	TRBD1	-	TGTGCCAGCAGGACCGGGACAGGGGGGACCGGGGAGCTGTTTTTT	CASRTGTGGTGELFF
TRBJ2-1	TRBV9	TRBD1	-	TGTGCCAGCAGCGTAGGACCAGGGGGCGATGAGCAGTTCTTC	CASSVGPGGDEQFF
TRBJ1-3	TRBV9	TRBD1	-	TGTGCCAGCAGCGTAGCCTTCCGGACAGGTTCTGGAAACACCATATATTTT	CASSVAFRTGSGNTIYF
TRBJ2-3	TRBV11-2	TRBD2	once	TGTGCCAGCAGCTCACCTTTCGGACTAGTGGGGGAGCCGCGGGATACGCAGTATTTT	CASSSPFGLVGEPRDTQYF
TRBJ2-2	TRBV27	-	-	TGTGCCAGCAGTTTATCGGGCACCGGGGAGCTGTTTTTT	CASSLSGTGELFF
TRBJ2-2	TRBV9	-	-	TGTGCCAGCAGCGTAAGAATTCTAGGGATGAACACCGGGGAGCTGTTTTTT	CASSVRILGMNTGELFF
TRBJ2-7	TRBV9	TRBD2	-	TGTGCCAGCAGCCCCGGGGGGGGCAGGTCGGAAGAGCAGTACTTC	CASSPGGGRSEEQYF
TRBJ2-3	TRBV13	TRBD1	-	TGTGCCAGCAGCTCAGAAATAGGACAGGGGGCTGGGGATACGCAGTATTTT	CASSSEIGQGAGDTQYF
TRBJ2-2	TRBV4-3	-	-	TGCGCCAGCAGCCAGGGCGACTCCGCCGGGGAGCTGTTTTTT	CASSQGDSAGELFF
TRBJ1-1	TRBV28	-	-	TGTGCCAGCAGTCCGCTTTCCGGGGGCCCCGATGAAGCTTTCTTT	CASSPLSGGPDEAFF
TRBJ2-2	TRBV11-2	-	-	TGTGCCAGCAGCTTGGGCGTTAACACCGGGGAGCTGTTTTTT	CASSLGVNTGELFF
TRBJ2-3	TRBV2	TRBD1	-	TGTGCCAGCAGCCAACCGGGACAGAAAGTCACAGATACGCAGTATTTT	CASSQPGQKVTDTQYF
TRBJ2-3	TRBV7-2	-	-	TGTGCCAGCAGCTTTTCCCAGAGCACAGATACGCAGTATTTT	CASSFSQSTDTQYF
TRBJ1-1	TRBV6-7	-	few	TGTGCCAGCAGTTACTCGGAACGTTTT	CASSYSERF
TRBJ1-5	TRBV6-5	TRBD1	few	TGTGCCAGCAGTTCGACAGGGAATAGCAATCAGCCCCAGCATTTT	CASSSTGNSNQPQHF
TRBJ1-2	TRBV7-9	-	-	TGTGCCAGCACGCCCGGGGGCCCTTATGGCTACACCTTC	CASTPGGPYGYTF
TRBJ1-1	TRBV7-9	-	-	TGTGCCAGCAGTTCGGGATTGGGGAACACTGAAGCTTTCTTT	CASSSGLGNTEAFF
TRBJ2-3	TRBV13	-	once	TGTGCCAGCAGCCCCCCCTCCCCGACAGCTTTGGATACGCAGTATTTT	CASSPPSPTALDTQYF
TRBJ2-7	TRBV10-2	-	-	TGCGCCAGCAGTGTTGGACAAAGATCACACGAGCAGTACTTC	CASSVGQRSHEQYF
TRBJ2-7	TRBV6-5	-	once	TGTGCCAGCAGCGAGGGGGAGGGGGTAACCTACGAGCAGTACTTC	CASSEGEGVTYEQYF
TRBJ2-1	TRBV6-5	-	-	TGTGCCAGCAGCCCGGACTGGGGCAATGAGCAGTTCTTC	CASSPDWGNEQFF
TRBJ2-2	TRBV13	TRBD2	-	TGTGCCAGCAGCCCTCTCGCGGGGGCGAACACCGGGGAGCTGTTTTTT	CASSPLAGANTGELFF
TRBJ1-5	TRBV9	-	-	TGTGCCAGCAGCCTCGACGGGGGAAACAATCAGCCCCAGCATTTT	CASSLDGGNNQPQHF
TRBJ2-2	TRBV29-1	-	-	TGCAGCGTTGGGATAACGAACACCGGGGAGCTGTTTTTT	CSVGITNTGELFF
TRBJ2-2	TRBV19	-	once	TGTGCCAGTAGTATAGTCGGGTTTCAAGGCGCCGGGGAGCTGTTTTTT	CASSIVGFQGAGELFF
TRBJ2-7	TRBV28	-	-	TGTGCCAGCAGTGCCCCTGGCTCCTACGAGCAGTACTTC	CASSAPGSYEQYF
TRBJ2-1	TRBV19	-	-	TGTGCCAGTAGTATAGATCAGATAGTGGGGGGCTATGACAATGAGCAGTTCTTC	CASSIDQIVGGYDNEQFF
TRBJ2-6	TRBV2	-	-	TGTGCCAGCAGACCCGACCTCTCTGGGGCCAACGTCCTGACTTTC	CASRPDLSGANVLTF
TRBJ2-3	TRBV19	-	-	TGTGCCACTCACTCGGGTGGGGGGGCCGGTTGGACAGATACGCAGTATTTT	CATHSGGGAGWTDTQYF
TRBJ1-1	TRBV7-9	-	-	TGTGCCAGCACCACGGGAGGAACTGAAGCTTTCTTT	CASTTGGTEAFF
TRBJ1-2	TRBV7-8	-	-	TGTGCCAGCAGCTTAGTTGGAGGGCGCCATGGCTACACCTTC	CASSLVGGRHGYTF
TRBJ2-5	TRBV27	-	-	TGTGCCAGCAGTTTTATGGCCGCCGCGGAGACCCAGTACTTC	CASSFMAAAETQYF
TRBJ2-4	TRBV4-3	TRBD2	-	TGCGCCAGCAGCCAGGGGAGGGGTTCCAAAAACATTCAGTACTTC	CASSQGRGSKNIQYF
TRBJ2-7	TRBV11-2	-	-	TGTGCCAGCAGCTTAGTAGGGTCAGAAGCCGCCTACGAGCAGTACTTC	CASSLVGSEAAYEQYF
TRBJ1-2	TRBV6-6	-	-	TGTGCCAGCAGTTCGTCCCCACAAAACTATGGCTACACCTTC	CASSSSPQNYGYTF
TRBJ1-2	TRBV7-9	TRBD1	-	TGTGCCAGCAGCCCTGGGACAGCTTTTGGCTACACCTTC	CASSPGTAFGYTF